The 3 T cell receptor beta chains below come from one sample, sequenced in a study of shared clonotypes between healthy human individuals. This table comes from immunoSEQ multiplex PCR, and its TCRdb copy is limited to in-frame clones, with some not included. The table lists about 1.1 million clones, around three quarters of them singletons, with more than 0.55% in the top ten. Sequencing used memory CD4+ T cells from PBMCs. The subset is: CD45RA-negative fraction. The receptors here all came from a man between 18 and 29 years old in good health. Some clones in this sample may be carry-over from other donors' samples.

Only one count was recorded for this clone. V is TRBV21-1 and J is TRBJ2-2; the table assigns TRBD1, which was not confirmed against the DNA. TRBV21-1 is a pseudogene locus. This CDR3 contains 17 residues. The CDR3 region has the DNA TGTGCCAGCAGCCCACAGGGATCCACTTATAACACCGGGGAGCTGTTTTTT. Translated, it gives CASSPQGSTYNTGELFF.

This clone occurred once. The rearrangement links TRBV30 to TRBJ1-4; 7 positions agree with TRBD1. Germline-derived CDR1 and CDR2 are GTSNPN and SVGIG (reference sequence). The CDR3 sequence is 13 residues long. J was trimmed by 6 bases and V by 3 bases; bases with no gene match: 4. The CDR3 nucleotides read TGTGCCTGGAGACCGGGACAGTATGAAAAACTGTTTTTT. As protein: CAWRPGQYEKLFF.

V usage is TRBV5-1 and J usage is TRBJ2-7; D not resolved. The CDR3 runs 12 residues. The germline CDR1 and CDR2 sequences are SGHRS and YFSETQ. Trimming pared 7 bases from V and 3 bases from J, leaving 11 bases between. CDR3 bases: TGCGCCAGCGGAAAGGGCGGCTACGAGCAGTACTTC. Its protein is CASGKGGYEQYF.